Listed here are 5 T cell receptor beta chains from one sample, sequenced in a study of blood T cell repertoires in COVID-19. The method was immunoSEQ multiplex PCR; TCRdb's version includes in-frame clones alone and lacks a portion of them. This sample has 50,000 to 80,000 clones; 90% occur once, and the top ten carry 9.1%. The sequencing input was peripheral blood. The receptor set was obtained from an elderly woman with active COVID-19.

The rearrangement links TRBV27 to TRBJ2-3; 11 nucleotides align to TRBD2. The CDR3 has 16 amino acids. Trimming removed 5 bases from V and 0 bases from J; junction bases left unmatched: 4. CDR1 is MNHEY and CDR2 is SMNVEV in the germline V gene (reference sequence). Here the CDR3 reads CASSPGLAASTDTQYF. DNA for the CDR3: TGTGCCAGCAGTCCGGGACTAGCGGCGAGCACAGATACGCAGTATTTT.

The chain links TRBV10-2 to TRBJ2-1; 11 nucleotides match TRBD2. The CDR3 is 16 residues long. Trimming at V came to 7 bases and at J to 4 bases, leaving 9 bases not matched to a gene. The germline V gene encodes CDR1 WSHSY and CDR2 SAAADI. For the CDR3, the DNA is TGCGCCAGCAAGGTTAGCGGGGGGGCCGGTTACAATGAGCAGTTCTTC. Encoded protein: CASKVSGGAGYNEQFF.

DNA of the CDR3: TGTGCCAGCAGCTTAGAGAGCGGCTCCTACGAGCAGTACTTC. Encoded protein: CASSLESGSYEQYF. This chain connects TRBV7-9 to TRBJ2-7; possible D gene TRBD2, 5 bases. Germline V CDR1 and CDR2: SEHNR, FQNEAQ (reference sequence). Trimming took off 1 base at V and 0 bases at J, with 7 bases between the two ends. The CDR3 is 14 amino acids.

This clone appeared a few times. V gene TRBV27 combines with J gene TRBJ1-1, with D possibly TRBD1 on 5 matching bases. Trimming pared 6 bases from V and 1 base from J, leaving 12 bases between. Germline CDR1 is MNHEY and CDR2 is SMNVEV (reference sequence). This CDR3 is 14 amino acids long. The CDR3 loop is CASSPGRANTEAFF. DNA of the CDR3: TGTGCCAGCAGCCCAGGGAGGGCGAACACTGAAGCTTTCTTT.

This clone was picked up one time. CDR3 residues: CASRAGTGTGELFF. The DNA of the CDR3 is TGTGCCAGCCGCGCCGGGACAGGGACCGGGGAGCTGTTTTTT. V usage is TRBV27 and J usage is TRBJ2-2; the match to TRBD1 covers 9 bases. This CDR3 contains 14 residues. Germline CDR1 and CDR2: MNHEY and SMNVEV (reference sequence). After removal of 8 bases from V and 5 bases from J, the junction contained 6 bases not matched to a gene.